This record looks at one T cell receptor beta chain sequence and its context. The antigen is undetermined. The data were obtained in a study of T cells after yellow fever vaccination. Background on the study: Low-cell-number fractions were prepared with SMART-Seq v4 Ultra Low Input.

Using its own MiXCR run on the 5' RACE reads, TCRdb lists one record per CDR3 protein. Counted here are fewer than 150,000 distinct CDR3 sequences, more than 5.5% occurring once; the ten biggest clones make up 2.5% to 3%. Study observations and caveats: The CD4 and CD8 compartments had a small share of their clonotypes in common.

V lost 5 bases and J 4 bases, leaving 9 bases between the germline ends. CDR3 length: 14 residues. The germline gives CDR1 SGHTA, CDR2 FQGNSA. The sequences come from CD4+ T cells sorted from PBMCs, collected around 45 days after the first yellow fever vaccination. The receptor's source is a man aged 18 to 29 who received the YFV17D yellow fever vaccine. The chain uses TRBV7-2 and TRBJ2-6; D might be TRBD1 or TRBD2, each matching 5 bases. In DNA, the CDR3 is TGTGCCAGCAGCCGACGGGACGGGGCCAACGTCCTGACTTTC. Amino acid sequence: CASSRRDGANVLTF.